The 4 T cell receptor beta chains in this list originate from one sample, sequenced in a study of CD8 T cells in ankylosing spondylitis. Their cognate antigens are unknown. The study, taken as a whole, reports: Among TCR beta sequences, a motif of eight or nine highly homologous variants appeared characteristic of ankylosing spondylitis blood.

TCRdb analysed the 5' RACE reads with MiXCR anew, one entry per CDR3 protein. The table lists around 770,000 distinct CDR3 sequences, roughly 12% of them singletons, with 0.51% in the top ten. The specimen sequenced was blood, either unsorted or a sorted T cell fraction (not recorded which). The receptor set was obtained from a male donor with ankylosing spondylitis.

This clonotype was seen at least ten times. The gene calls are TRBV12-3 or TRBV12-4 and TRBJ1-4; D uncertain. Trimming cost V 6 bases and J 7 bases, with 12 bases left between them. The CDR3 spans 13 residues. The CDR3 nucleotides are TGTGCCAGCAGGAGCAACACCGGTGAAAAACTGTTTTTT. This translates into CASRSNTGEKLFF.

The CDR3 here is CSAWSGGVFYNEQFF. CDR3 coding DNA: TGCAGTGCTTGGAGCGGGGGGGTATTTTATAATGAGCAGTTCTTC. The chain couples TRBV20-1 to TRBJ2-1; 10 positions match TRBD2. The CDR3 totals 15 residues. After removal of 5 bases from V and 7 bases from J, the junction contained 11 bases not matched to a gene. The germline CDR1 and CDR2 sequences are DFQATT and SNEGSKA (reference sequence).

In its sample, this clonotype was seen many times. The V gene is TRBV28, the J gene TRBJ2-2, with 14 positions matching TRBD2. There are 20 residues in the CDR3. Germline assignment: CDR1 MDHEN and CDR2 SYDVKM. V gave up 4 bases and J gave up 7 bases; unmatched junction bases: 17. CDR3 nucleotides: TGTGCCAGCAGTTCCTCTTGGGGACTAGCGGGAGAAAGTTACGGCGGGGAGCTGTTTTTT. The encoded protein is CASSSSWGLAGESYGGELFF.

There are a few counts of this clonotype. The chain joins TRBV5-5 to TRBJ1-1; TRBD1 might be the D (6 bases). Between the trimmed V and J ends, which lost 1 base and 4 bases, there was a span of 14 bases. The CDR3 is 15 amino acids. Germline-derived CDR1 and CDR2 are SGHKS and YYEKEE (reference sequence). CDR3 loop: CASSLLLGARTEAFF. The CDR3 DNA sequence: TGTGCCAGCAGCTTGTTGTTGGGGGCGCGCACTGAAGCTTTCTTT. Full variable domain (rest looked up from reference TRBV5-5 and TRBJ1-1): DAGVTQSPTHLIKTRGQQVTLRCSPISGHKSVSWYQQVLGQGPQFIFQYYEKEERGRGNFPDRFSARQFPNYSSELNVNALLLGDSALYLCASSLLLGARTEAFFGQGTRLTVV.